Presented here are 32 T cell receptor beta chains from one specimen sequenced in a study of shared clonotypes between healthy human individuals (dated by TCRdb to about 2020). The library came from the immunoSEQ multiplex PCR assay. Imported from immuneACCESS, the table was reduced by TCRdb to in-frame sequences with V and J called. These copies leave out some clones; in studies compared against another copy, an unresolved V gene accounts for under half, and the cause of the remainder is not known. This sample comprises approximately 720,000 clones, under 95% of them detected only once. Approximately 24% of the sample lies in the top ten. CD8 naive samples were obtained by positive selection for CCR7 among CD45RO-negative cells, yielding a CD45RA+CCR7+ population from which TemRA cells were excluded. The sample was naive CD8+ T cells sorted from blood. Sample cell subset or site, as interpreted from the label and publication: CD45RA+CCR7+. The receptors come from a man aged 25 to 40 in good health.

V is TRBV27 and J is TRBJ2-7; D unresolved. The V end was cut by 6 bases, the J end by 0 bases, with 9 bases between. The CDR3 is 13 amino acids. The germline V gene encodes CDR1 MNHEY and CDR2 SMNVEV (reference sequence). For the CDR3, the DNA is TGTGCCAGCAGCCACCTAAGCTCCTACGAGCAGTACTTC. Encoded protein: CASSHLSSYEQYF.

This clone was recorded once. The chain combines TRBV27 with TRBJ2-7; D is unclear. This CDR3 contains 13 residues. Trimming cost V 0 bases and J 6 bases, with 9 bases left between them. The germline gives CDR1 MNHEY, CDR2 SMNVEV (reference sequence). The CDR3, as DNA: TGTGCCAGCAGTTTATCCGGGCCATTCGAGCAGTACTTC. This gives the protein CASSLSGPFEQYF.

V usage is TRBV11-2 and J usage is TRBJ2-1, with 7 bases matching TRBD1. The germline gives CDR1 SGHAT, CDR2 FQNNGV. Trimming removed 6 bases from V and 2 bases from J; junction bases left unmatched: 10. This CDR3 is built from 16 residues. The CDR3 DNA follows: TGTGCCAGCAGGCCGGAAGGACAGGTCACCTACAATGAGCAGTTCTTC. Encoded protein: CASRPEGQVTYNEQFF.

The rearrangement uses TRBV5-1 and TRBJ1-2; 8 bases agree with TRBD1. V lost 0 bases to trimming and J lost 6 bases; unmatched junction nucleotides: 10. CDR1 and CDR2 (germline): SGHRS, YFSETQ. The CDR3 extends over 16 amino acids. CDR3 protein: CASSLDYLGQANGYTF. As DNA, the CDR3 is TGCGCCAGCAGCTTGGATTATCTGGGACAGGCGAATGGCTACACCTTC.

The gene calls are TRBV5-4 and TRBJ2-2; D gene unclear. The length of the CDR3 is 16 residues. V gave up 3 bases and J gave up 3 bases, with 15 bases separating them. Germline-derived CDR1 and CDR2 are SGHNT and YYREEE (reference sequence). For the CDR3, the DNA is TGTGCCAGCAGCTGGAAGGGAAAACGGGACACCGGGGAGCTGTTTTTT. Translation: CASSWKGKRDTGELFF. The whole variable domain, remainder taken from reference TRBV5-4 and TRBJ2-2, is ETGVTQSPTHLIKTRGQQVTLRCSSQSGHNTVSWYQQALGQGPQFIFQYYREEENGRGNFPPRFSGLQFPNYSSELNVNALELDDSALYLCASSWKGKRDTGELFFGEGSRLTVL.

V gene TRBV7-9 combines with J gene TRBJ2-1; TRBD1 aligns across 7 bases. The germline gives CDR1 SEHNR, CDR2 FQNEAQ (reference sequence). The trim removed 5 bases at V and 2 bases at J, leaving 9 bases unmatched. The CDR3 sequence is 16 residues long. This chain's CDR3 is CASSQRQGFPYNEQFF. CDR3 sequence (DNA): TGTGCCAGCAGCCAACGACAGGGTTTCCCCTACAATGAGCAGTTCTTC.

The chain employs TRBV7-8 and TRBJ2-3; possibly TRBD1 for D (5 bases). Trimming took off 0 bases at V and 4 bases at J, with 14 bases between the two ends. The CDR3 covers 16 residues. Per the germline V gene, CDR1 is SGHVS and CDR2 is FQNEAQ. The CDR3 DNA sequence: TGTGCCAGCAGCTTAGCTGTCAGGGTGGACGCAGATACGCAGTATTTT. This translates into CASSLAVRVDADTQYF.

The V call is TRBV6-1, the J call TRBJ2-1; D remains unclear. The CDR3 loop spans 12 amino acids. CDR1 and CDR2 (germline): MNHNS, SASEGT. V was shortened by 1 base and J by 3 bases, with 1 base between the two germline ends. The chain's CDR3 is CASSEGYNEQFF. CDR3 nucleotides: TGTGCCAGCAGTGAAGGCTACAATGAGCAGTTCTTC.

V is TRBV9 and J is TRBJ2-3, with a weak D call TRBD2 (5 bases). CDR1 and CDR2 (germline): SGDLS, YYNGEE. The CDR3 runs to 15 residues. With 2 bases removed from V and 5 bases from J, the gap between germline ends came to 15 bases. CDR3 sequence (DNA): TGTGCCAGCAGCGTTGGTTTCGGGGTAGGAGATACGCAGTATTTT. Encoded protein: CASSVGFGVGDTQYF.

The rearrangement uses TRBV7-6 and TRBJ2-2; D perhaps matches TRBD2 (7 bases). Per the germline V gene, CDR1 is SGHVS and CDR2 is FNYEAQ. The length of the CDR3 is 16 residues. Deletions cut 5 bases from V and 3 bases from J, with 16 bases between. The CDR3 bases are TGTGCCAGCAGCCGACCGAGGGGGAGGGACACCGGGGAGCTGTTTTTT. Its protein is CASSRPRGRDTGELFF.

CDR3 nucleotides: TGTGCCAGCAGCTTGTCCGGGAGTATGGGCGAGCAGTACTTC. Translation: CASSLSGSMGEQYF. The rearrangement uses TRBV5-6 and TRBJ2-7; D might be TRBD2 (6 bases). Germline V gives CDR1 SGHDT, CDR2 YYEEEE. This CDR3 is 14 amino acids long. Trimming removed 1 base at V and 6 bases at J, with 14 bases between.

V usage is TRBV2 and J usage is TRBJ2-5; D possibly corresponds to TRBD1 (6 bases). Trimming pared 8 bases from V and 2 bases from J, leaving 15 bases between. Germline CDR1 and CDR2: SNHLY and FYNNEI. The CDR3 extends over 14 amino acids. The CDR3 is CASGDIPWQETQYF. The CDR3 DNA is TGTGCCAGCGGGGACATTCCATGGCAAGAGACCCAGTACTTC.

The CDR3 sequence is CASSHPGQGNTGELFF. As DNA, the CDR3 is TGTGCCAGCAGCCACCCGGGACAGGGGAACACCGGGGAGCTGTTTTTT. The rearrangement uses TRBV11-2 and TRBJ2-2; TRBD1 aligns across 9 bases. Per germline, CDR1 SGHAT and CDR2 FQNNGV. The CDR3 has 16 amino acids. J gave up 1 base and V 5 bases, and 5 bases lay outside the gene matches.

This clone was detected only once. Other DNA sequences in this sample translate to the same CDR3. The chain links TRBV7-9 to TRBJ1-1; D is ambiguous. V lost 1 base, J lost 8 bases, and 2 bases lay in between. Germline values: CDR1 SEHNR, CDR2 FQNEAQ (reference sequence). CDR3 length: 10 residues. The CDR3 DNA sequence: TGTGCCAGCAGCTTAGAGGAAGCTTTCTTT. Residues: CASSLEEAFF. The full variable domain, its missing parts supplied by reference TRBV7-9 and TRBJ1-1, is DTGVSQNPRHKITKRGQNVTFRCDPISEHNRLYWYRQTLGQGPEFLTYFQNEAQLEKSRLLSDRFSAERPKGSFSTLEIQRTEQGDSAMYLCASSLEEAFFGQGTRLTVV.

V and J are TRBV7-9 and TRBJ2-7; TRBD1 aligns across 9 bases. Trimming at V came to 8 bases and at J to 6 bases, leaving 11 bases not matched to a gene. The CDR3 contains 14 residues. Germline-derived CDR1 and CDR2 are SEHNR and FQNEAQ (reference sequence). The CDR3 region has the DNA TGTGCCAGCTATAAGACAGGGGGGGTTGGCGAGCAGTACTTC. Its translation: CASYKTGGVGEQYF. Full variable domain (remainder filled in from reference TRBV7-9 and TRBJ2-7): DTGVSQNPRHKITKRGQNVTFRCDPISEHNRLYWYRQTLGQGPEFLTYFQNEAQLEKSRLLSDRFSAERPKGSFSTLEIQRTEQGDSAMYLCASYKTGGVGEQYFGPGTRLTVT.

This chain joins TRBV28 and TRBJ2-7, with D uncertain. The germline gives CDR1 MDHEN, CDR2 SYDVKM. This CDR3 has 15 amino acids. V lost 8 bases to trimming and J lost 1 base, with 18 bases between them. Here the CDR3 reads CASSNRVLSSYEQYF. The CDR3 DNA reads TGTGCCAGCTCTAATAGGGTCCTTAGTTCCTACGAGCAGTACTTC.

The chain uses TRBV7-9 and TRBJ2-2, with TRBD1 identical over 7 bases. The CDR3 length is 18 residues. After removal of 4 bases from V and 1 base from J, the junction contained 12 bases not matched to a gene. Germline loops: CDR1 SEHNR, CDR2 FQNEAQ (reference sequence). The CDR3 nucleotides are TGTGCCAGCAGCTCCCGCCATATTCGACAGGGGAACACCGGGGAGCTGTTTTTT. It codes for CASSSRHIRQGNTGELFF.

The chain recombines TRBV7-9 with TRBJ1-2; D possibly corresponds to TRBD1 (6 bases). V shed 3 bases and J shed 4 bases, with 15 bases lying between them. The CDR3 consists of 15 residues. Germline lookup yields CDR1 SEHNR and CDR2 FQNEAQ (reference sequence). In DNA form, the CDR3 reads TGTGCCAGCAGCTTCCCGGACAGCCCTACCTATGGCTACACCTTC. It specifies CASSFPDSPTYGYTF.

V and J are TRBV5-4 and TRBJ2-1, with 7 positions matching TRBD2. Germline CDR1 SGHNT, CDR2 YYREEE (reference sequence). The CDR3 runs to 16 residues. With 3 bases clipped from V and 4 bases from J, the junction kept 10 bases outside the gene matches. This CDR3 reads CASSSGTTLGYNEQFF. CDR3 nucleotides: TGTGCCAGCAGCTCCGGGACTACCCTGGGATACAATGAGCAGTTCTTC.

The chain employs TRBV19 and TRBJ2-1; 9 bases fit TRBD2. The germline V gene has CDR1 LNHDA and CDR2 SQIVND (reference sequence). With V trimmed by 3 bases and J by 6 bases, 6 bases remained unmatched. This CDR3 comprises 15 residues. This CDR3 reads CASSIPREGSNEQFF. The CDR3 nucleotides are TGTGCCAGTAGTATTCCGCGGGAGGGATCCAATGAGCAGTTCTTC.

This chain joins TRBV7-8 and TRBJ1-1, with 8 positions matching TRBD1. The ends lost 6 bases at V and 5 bases at J; junction bases unmatched: 11. In germline, CDR1 is SGHVS, CDR2 FQNEAQ. The CDR3 totals 15 residues. The chain's CDR3 is CASRYYRTGTTEAFF. In DNA, the CDR3 is TGTGCCAGCAGATATTATCGGACAGGGACAACTGAAGCTTTCTTT.

The chain carries TRBV27 and TRBJ2-1; 14 nucleotides match TRBD2. The CDR3 is 16 amino acids. V shed 5 bases and J 3 bases; nucleotides not matched to a gene: 3. Germline V CDR1 and CDR2: MNHEY, SMNVEV (reference sequence). The CDR3 sequence is CASSVGTSGSYNEQFF. CDR3 coding DNA: TGTGCCAGCAGTGTGGGGACTAGCGGGAGCTACAATGAGCAGTTCTTC.

V is TRBV21-1 and J is TRBJ2-7. TRBV21-1 corresponds to a pseudogene. The CDR3 spans 18 residues. The CDR3 DNA sequence: TGTGCCAGCAGCAAAGCGCTAGTTCCTGGACCGCGAAGCCGCGAGCAGTACTTC. Translated: CASSKALVPGPRSREQYF.

The chain carries TRBV2 and TRBJ2-7; 11 bases match TRBD1. The J segment lost 2 bases and the V segment lost 10 bases, leaving 7 bases of the junction unmatched. From germline, CDR1 is SNHLY and CDR2 FYNNEI. The CDR3 has 14 residues. The CDR3 loop is CAIVPGQGAYEQYF. Written as DNA, the CDR3 is TGTGCCATCGTACCGGGACAGGGGGCCTACGAGCAGTACTTC.

The V and J genes are TRBV27 and TRBJ1-1; 9 nucleotides agree with TRBD1. Germline trimming cut 6 bases from V and 5 bases from J; bases unmatched to any gene: 7. In germline, CDR1 is MNHEY, CDR2 SMNVEV (reference sequence). CDR3 length: 14 residues. DNA for the CDR3: TGTGCCAGCAGAGTACAGGGGGCGGTGACTGAAGCTTTCTTT. Protein: CASRVQGAVTEAFF.

The chain uses TRBV6-5 and TRBJ1-4; 7 bases line up with TRBD1. Germline V gene data show CDR1 as MNHEY and CDR2 as SVGAGI. The CDR3 sequence is 15 residues long. Trimming cost V 6 bases and J 5 bases; bases outside gene matches: 9. CDR3 nucleotides: TGTGCCAGCAGGAAACCGGGACAGATGAATGAAAAACTGTTTTTT. Translated, it gives CASRKPGQMNEKLFF.

In this sample, this clone turned up once. This chain connects TRBV15 to TRBJ2-3; D is uncertain. Trimming took off 1 base at V and 0 bases at J, with 5 bases between the two ends. The CDR3 loop spans 14 amino acids. Germline V gene sequence: CDR1 LNHNV, CDR2 YYDKDF (reference sequence). The DNA for the CDR3 is TGTGCCACCAGCAGAGTGGTGAGCACAGATACGCAGTATTTT. It is translated as CATSRVVSTDTQYF.

V is TRBV6-5 and J is TRBJ2-7; 10 nucleotides match TRBD1. The CDR3 is 16 amino acids. The germline V gene has CDR1 MNHEY and CDR2 SVGAGI. The ends lost 0 bases at V and 2 bases at J; junction bases unmatched: 4. This CDR3 is CASSYSIGTGAYEQYF. CDR3 DNA sequence: TGTGCCAGCAGTTACTCGATAGGGACAGGGGCCTACGAGCAGTACTTC.

The gene calls are TRBV29-1 and TRBJ2-1, with 9 bases aligning to TRBD2. V gave up 0 bases and J gave up 6 bases; unmatched junction bases: 9. Looked up from germline, CDR1 is SQVTM and CDR2 is ANQGSEA. The CDR3 loop spans 16 amino acids. CDR3 sequence reads: CSVEDLELAGLNEQFF. In DNA, the CDR3 is TGCAGCGTTGAAGATCTCGAACTAGCGGGCCTCAATGAGCAGTTCTTC.

This sequence joins TRBV6-1 and TRBJ1-3, with TRBD1 as a possible D gene (6 bases). V was shortened by 6 bases and J by 0 bases, with 12 bases between the two germline ends. The germline CDR1 and CDR2 sequences are MNHNS and SASEGT. CDR3 length equals 15 residues. CDR3 loop: CASRGPDSSGNTIYF. CDR3 coding DNA: TGTGCCAGCAGGGGCCCGGACAGCTCTGGAAACACCATATATTTT.

This clone occurred once. This chain connects TRBV11-2 to TRBJ1-1, with D possibly TRBD1 on 5 matching bases. V was pared by 5 bases and J by 5 bases, with 15 bases between. CDR1 is SGHAT and CDR2 is FQNNGV in the germline V gene. The CDR3 has 14 residues. Here the CDR3 reads CASSGGEGRTEAFF. CDR3 nucleotides: TGTGCCAGCAGCGGAGGGGAGGGTAGGACTGAAGCTTTCTTT.

The chain combines TRBV21-1 with TRBJ2-3. TRBV21-1 is described as a pseudogene. The CDR3 is 18 residues long. The CDR3 region has the DNA TGTGCCAGCAGCAATTTCCATGGTAGGCTGACCTTAGTTGATACGCAGTATTTT. This encodes CASSNFHGRLTLVDTQYF.